The clone carrying this TCR beta chain has more than one count but fewer than ten. What it binds is unknown. This sample stems from a study of regulatory T cells in long-lasting Graves disease. Findings and limits, study-wide: Persistent Graves' disease cases displayed lower TCR diversity than newly diagnosed ones.

The CDR3 totals 14 residues. Germline CDR1 and CDR2: SQVTM and ANQGSEA. V lost 4 bases and J lost 1, with 10 bases in between. The time point is: newly diagnosed GD, antithyroid drugs for less than 3 months. Scientists built the TCR library using RNA that was extracted from PBMCs. With iRepertoire HTBI primers and Arm-PCR of CDR3 regions, TCR beta libraries were built. TCRdb passed the multiplex PCR reads through MiXCR, listing each CDR3 protein once. The table includes about 620,000 distinct CDR3 sequences, about 16% detected once. The same specimen was also included in a second study, on T cells in Graves' hyperthyroidism and ophthalmopathy. That work states: The TCR CDR3 first-round RT-PCR relied on the HTBI primer set.

Material: peripheral blood mononuclear cells (PBMCs), obtained at new diagnosis, from a patient treated with antithyroid drugs. V usage is TRBV29-1 and J usage is TRBJ2-2; D perhaps matches TRBD2 (5 bases). The receptor comes from a woman in her 30s with Graves disease. CDR3: CSVGGGRNTGELFF. The DNA of the CDR3 is TGCAGCGTTGGCGGCGGGCGGAACACCGGGGAGCTGTTTTTT.